The clone carrying this T cell receptor beta chain was counted only a few times. Its antigen is as yet unknown. The entry originates in a study of regulatory T cells in long-lasting Graves disease. On the study more broadly: Patients with persistent Graves' disease had over 5 years of antithyroid drugs and persistent TSH receptor antibodies.

Both iRepertoire HTBI primers and Arm-PCR of CDR3 regions were used to build the TCR beta libraries. In the study's own analysis: Samples revealed about 63 TRBV and roughly 15 TRBJ segments. MiXCR, run by TCRdb on the multiplex PCR reads, gives a single entry per CDR3 protein. V and J calls and clone size were set by TCRdb, not the authors. The data hold 390,000 or so distinct CDR3 sequences, with more than 20% observed a single time. The study, taken as a whole, reports: Persistent Graves' patients had lower TCR diversity than newly diagnosed ones. TRBV28, TRBJ1-2 and TRBJ2-5 emerged as the favored segments in persistent disease.

Trimming shortened V by 4 bases and J by 0 bases, and 7 bases separated the two germline ends. The CDR3 loop spans 15 amino acids. CDR1 is LGHDT, CDR2 YNNKEL, per germline (reference sequence). Documented time point: persistent/refractory GD, antithyroid drugs over 5 years with positive TRAb. Construction of the TCR library relied on RNA isolated from PBMCs. Sequencing used peripheral blood mononuclear cells (PBMCs), obtained when the disease was refractory, from a patient treated with antithyroid drugs. This sequence joins TRBV3-1 and TRBJ1-6; D gene ambiguous. The TCR comes from a middle-aged woman with Graves disease. CDR3 residues: CASSREGSYNSPLHF. The DNA for the CDR3 is TGTGCCAGCAGCCGCGAGGGCTCCTATAATTCACCCCTCCACTTT.